The TCR beta chain described here comes from a study of shared clonotypes between healthy human individuals. Study findings and constraints: It was anticipated that sequencing depth would influence how many clonotypes donors shared. Against clonotypes common to all four donors, non-shared ones had lower generation probabilities.

The table came from immunoSEQ multiplex PCR; TCRdb's copy has only in-frame clones and leaves some out. The repertoire holds roughly 1,500,000 clones, with 98% to 99% as singletons. Remarks on this clone: What it recognizes is unknown.

This CDR3 is 14 amino acids long. V was trimmed by 6 bases and J by 4 bases, leaving 13 bases between them. Germline V gene lookup returns CDR1 ENHRY and CDR2 SYGVKD. The split of CD4+ cells yielded CD45RA+ naive and CD45RA-negative memory subsets. This receptor was taken from a man under 40 in good health. The rearrangement uses TRBV10-3 and TRBJ1-5; weak D call: TRBD1 (5 bases). Sequencing was done on a sample of naive CD4+ T cells sorted from blood. Subset described: CD45RA+ positively selected. The CDR3 loop reads CAISNGQLNQPQHF. The DNA for the CDR3 is TGTGCCATCAGCAATGGACAACTGAATCAGCCCCAGCATTTT.